This T cell receptor beta chain was sequenced for a study of cytomegalovirus exposure and HLA in healthy donors. Study results and caveats: From TCR beta sequences, most subjects' HLA-A and HLA-B alleles were reportedly predicted accurately.

Regarding this clone: The antigen is unknown.

CDR1 is MNHEY and CDR2 is SVGAGI in the germline V gene. The CDR3 spans 13 residues. Germline trimming cut 7 bases from V and 5 bases from J; bases unmatched to any gene: 7. Vbeta (60) and Jbeta (13) primers were used in the PCR. Clones were read by immunoSEQ multiplex PCR, and TCRdb kept only the in-frame ones, dropping some. The repertoire holds about 240,000 clones, with about 77% as singletons. The rearrangement links TRBV6-5 to TRBJ1-1, with 7 bases lining up with TRBD1. The specimen was PBMCs. This TCR was recovered from a boy between 10 and 17 years old in good health and CMV-seronegative. This CDR3 reads CASNRGGLTEAFF. The CDR3 region has the DNA TGTGCCAGCAACAGAGGGGGCTTGACTGAAGCTTTCTTT.